The 4 T cell receptor beta chains below all came from one sample that was sequenced in a study of shared T cell receptors in the human thymus. Data came from immunoSEQ multiplex PCR; TCRdb stores just in-frame clones and leaves some out. The repertoire holds some 640,000 clones, with 70% to 90% as singletons. The same data also contributed to another study, on human thymus T cells.

The sequenced material came from thymocytes. The origin of the receptors is a boy in the first two years of life with a congenital heart defect.

The genes are TRBV7-9 and TRBJ1-2; 9 nucleotides agree with TRBD1. The CDR3 is 14 residues long. Germline assignment: CDR1 SEHNR and CDR2 FQNEAQ (reference sequence). V lost 4 bases to trimming and J lost 7 bases; unmatched junction nucleotides: 7. The CDR3 here is CASSSQGQGFGYTF. For the CDR3, the DNA is TGTGCCAGCAGCTCTCAAGGACAGGGGTTTGGCTACACCTTC. The whole variable domain, remainder taken from reference TRBV7-9 and TRBJ1-2, is DTGVSQNPRHKITKRGQNVTFRCDPISEHNRLYWYRQTLGQGPEFLTYFQNEAQLEKSRLLSDRFSAERPKGSFSTLEIQRTEQGDSAMYLCASSSQGQGFGYTFGSGTRLTVV.

The chain is built from TRBV5-6 and TRBJ1-1, with TRBD1 as a possible D gene (6 bases). The CDR3 is 18 residues long. Germline CDR1 reads SGHDT; CDR2 reads YYEEEE. Trimming stripped 6 bases from V and 0 bases from J, with 24 bases between. CDR3 DNA: TGTGCCAGCAACAACCGGTCGGGGGGCCGGGGAATGAACACTGAAGCTTTCTTT. Its protein is CASNNRSGGRGMNTEAFF.

The chain carries TRBV6-5 and TRBJ2-5, with D perhaps matching TRBD2 (5 bases). The CDR3 is 15 amino acids. CDR1 MNHEY and CDR2 SVGAGI come from the germline V gene. With 0 bases removed from V and 5 bases from J, the gap between germline ends came to 13 bases. The CDR3 DNA reads as TGTGCCAGCAGTTACTCTCGTTCGGAGGCGGAGACCCAGTACTTC. Protein product: CASSYSRSEAETQYF.

V is TRBV7-2 and J is TRBJ1-6; no definite D call. Germline CDR1 and CDR2: SGHTA and FQGNSA. V was pared by 5 bases and J by 6 bases, with 17 bases between. The CDR3 runs to 16 residues. The CDR3 is CASSTRGDGINSPLHF. The CDR3 DNA follows: TGTGCCAGCAGCACTAGAGGCGACGGAATTAATTCACCCCTCCACTTT.